The entry that follows covers one T cell receptor (beta chain) sequence. Its antigen is unidentified. RNA extraction was followed by reverse transcription into cDNA, which acted as the sequencing template. The protocol was immunoSEQ multiplex PCR, while the TCRdb copy is restricted to in-frame clones and leaves out a portion. The data contain approximately 210,000 clones, more than 60% of them seen just once; the ten biggest clones take up roughly 1.2%. Treatment specified: oral pan-JAK inhibitor, 5-10 mg twice daily. Alopecia areata patients had lesional scalp punch biopsies and peripheral blood taken from them. This entry comes from a study of CD8+ T cells in alopecia areata. Overall study context: Severity was scored as percentage of affected scalp area in treated patients. Study findings and constraints: The study found that many expanded lesional clones persisted in scalp and blood during tofacitinib. Within the top 100, expanded CD8+ clones significantly decreased with tofacitinib, as did scalp clonality.

CDR3 length equals 13 residues. The germline V and J ends were trimmed by 4 bases and 4 bases, with 11 bases remaining between them. Germline CDR1 reads SGHRS; CDR2 reads YFSETQ. The sequence came from a human donor with alopecia areata. The specimen comprised CD4+ T cells sorted from blood, sampled at approximately week 42, from a patient treated with tofacitinib. The chain uses TRBV5-1 and TRBJ1-2; D unresolved. In DNA, the CDR3 is TGCGCCAGCAGCCCAGACAATCCCTATGGCTACACCTTC. Residues: CASSPDNPYGYTF.